The rows below give T cell receptor beta chains drawn from one sample of a study of blood T cell repertoires in COVID-19. Method: immunoSEQ multiplex PCR; TCRdb's copy keeps in-frame clones and lacks some. The table has 130,000 or so clones, about 86% seen once; the top ten hold approximately 8.3%. The sequencing input was peripheral blood. These receptors were collected from a woman aged 55-69 years with acute or convalescent COVID-19. Each CDR3 is given with its conserved first and last residue. A D gene is named only where the DNA matches it firmly.

V	D	J	CDR3	DNA
TRBV6-5	TRBD1	TRBJ2-7	CASRAGTGSAYEQYF	TGTGCCAGCAGGGCCGGGACAGGGTCGGCCTACGAGCAGTACTTC
TRBV19	TRBD1	TRBJ1-6	CASSTRTGERPLHF	TGTGCCAGTAGTACGCGGACAGGGGAAAGGCCCCTCCACTTT
TRBV5-8	NA	TRBJ2-3	CASSLRGTDTQYF	TGTGCCAGCAGCTTGAGGGGGACAGATACGCAGTATTTT
TRBV21-1	NA	TRBJ2-3	CASSMRDRAYSSTDTQYF	TGTGCCAGCAGCATGAGGGACAGGGCATATTCTAGCACAGATACGCAGTATTTT
TRBV5-1	TRBD2	TRBJ2-1	CASSSPTSGGANNEQFF	TGCGCCAGCAGCTCACCGACTAGCGGGGGGGCGAACAATGAGCAGTTCTTC
TRBV9	NA	TRBJ1-6	CASSVESAYNSPLHF	TGTGCCAGCAGCGTAGAAAGCGCCTATAATTCACCCCTCCACTTT
TRBV6-2/TRBV6-3	TRBD1	TRBJ2-7	CASSSGQATWYEQYF	TGTGCCAGCAGTTCGGGACAGGCGACCTGGTACGAGCAGTACTTC
TRBV10-3	TRBD1	TRBJ2-5	CAIAGTGEETQYF	TGTGCCATCGCAGGGACAGGGGAAGAGACCCAGTACTTC
TRBV28	NA	TRBJ2-2	CATHEARGNTGELFF	TGTGCCACCCACGAAGCTCGAGGGAACACCGGGGAGCTGTTTTTT
TRBV11-2	NA	TRBJ2-3	CASSPPIDRRLTDTQYF	TGTGCCAGCAGCCCCCCCATTGACAGGCGGCTCACAGATACGCAGTATTTT